This record looks at one T cell receptor beta chain sequence and its context. Its antigen remains unknown. This entry belongs to a study of glioma-infiltrating T cells after dendritic cell vaccination. About the study: Dendritic cell vaccination trial patients had either newly diagnosed or recurrent glioblastoma. Three intradermal dendritic cell vaccine injections were given every two weeks. Regarding the study as a whole: TCR clonality showed no direct relationship with survival.

This CDR3 is built from 14 residues. Germline CDR1 is ENHRY and CDR2 is SYGVKD. V was trimmed by 5 bases and J by 0 bases, leaving 8 bases between them. Profiled with immunoSEQ multiplex PCR; TCRdb holds only in-frame clones, not every one. In the table there are about 82,000 clones, roughly 89% of which are singletons. Material: blood, obtained before dendritic cell vaccination. The receptor was isolated from a human donor with glioblastoma. The rearrangement joins TRBV10-3 to TRBJ1-5; D is undetermined. CDR3 loop: CAISNINSNQPQHF. The CDR3, as DNA: TGTGCCATCAGTAACATAAATAGCAATCAGCCCCAGCATTTT.